This TCR beta chain was found in a study of neurological immune-mediated disorders. By 5'RACE with 10-nucleotide random UMIs, the cDNA was made. A single run covered 15-18 subjects with over 170 million TCR-beta sequences. TCRdb re-analysed the 5' RACE reads in MiXCR, keeping a single row per CDR3 protein. The sample has under 20,000 distinct CDR3 sequences, under 15% seen once; the top ten hold roughly 13%. By share of the sample, this clonotype is medium-sized. The target antigen is unknown. Unsorted libraries were generated from 2 million PBMCs. These cells had been stored in RNAlater at -80 C. Study outcomes and limitations: None of the CDR3 amino acid sequences of expanded clones were shared across subjects, and this suggested private repertoires in all groups.

The CDR3 spans 15 residues. Germline-derived CDR1 and CDR2 are ENHRY and SYGVKD. V dropped 5 bases and J dropped 1; count of bases not matched to a gene: 7. This sequence originates from a man aged 60-69 years with HTLV-1-associated myelopathy (HAM/TSP). The chain links TRBV10-3 to TRBJ1-2, with 7 bases lining up with TRBD1. Sequencing input: PBMCs. This CDR3 reads CAISSTGDNNYGYTF. CDR3 coding DNA: TGTGCCATCAGTAGTACAGGGGACAATAACTATGGCTACACCTTC.